This T cell receptor (beta chain) comes out of a study of cytomegalovirus exposure and HLA in healthy donors. Overall study results and limits: Prior analysis indicated that the majority of TCR beta V segments exhibited productivity approximately 87% or approximately 30% of the time. It has been reported that TCR beta sequences accurately predicted the HLA-A and HLA-B alleles of most subjects. A later analysis linked a missense DCLRE1C variant to TCR beta V- and J-gene trimming. Near-uniform donor sequencing depth was presumed by presence/absence analyses.

Germline V gives CDR1 SGDLS, CDR2 YYNGEE. Deletions cut 0 bases from V and 4 bases from J, with 6 bases between. The CDR3 loop spans 13 amino acids. Concerning this clone: The antigen is not known. Other DNA sequences within the sample encode an identical CDR3.

The PCR was carried out with 60 Vbeta primers and 13 Jbeta primers. Data came from immunoSEQ multiplex PCR; TCRdb stores just in-frame clones and leaves some out. This sample yields approximately 170,000 clones, of which about 88% are seen a single time; just over 2.5% belongs to the top ten. This sequence joins TRBV9 and TRBJ2-3, with D unresolved. The receptor was isolated from a man aged 30-40 years in good health and CMV-seropositive. Sequenced input: PBMCs. The chain's CDR3 is CASSVGSPDTQYF. The CDR3 nucleotides read TGTGCCAGCAGCGTAGGGAGCCCAGATACGCAGTATTTT.